This T cell receptor (beta chain) was documented in a study of blood T cell repertoires in COVID-19. Study-level background: T cells, B-cell-depleted T cells, or PBMCs provided the cDNA or gDNA that served as material.

Living in about two dozen US areas, the participants were between roughly 18 and 89 years of age. Participants were placed into cohorts based on the clinical history they reported. The CDR3 loop spans 14 amino acids. Germline assignment: CDR1 SGHVS and CDR2 FQNEAQ. Trimming took 5 bases from V and 1 from J, leaving 9 bases between them. Some clones are missing from TCRdb's copy, which holds only in-frame ones; the method was immunoSEQ multiplex PCR. Of about 200,000 clones in the sample, approximately 89% were seen once. Sequencing was carried out using PBMCs or T cells enriched from blood (not recorded which). This clonotype was obtained from a woman aged 25 to 39 with acute COVID-19. The gene calls are TRBV7-8 and TRBJ1-5; D gene ambiguous. CDR3 amino acids: CASSPGLSNQPQHF. The CDR3 DNA sequence: TGTGCCAGCAGCCCCGGGTTAAGCAATCAGCCCCAGCATTTT.